A single T cell receptor (beta chain) is shown here with its context. The sample belongs to a study of blood T cell repertoires in COVID-19. Study information: The study drew acute and convalescent COVID-19 samples from the United States, Italy and Spain.

Some clones are missing from TCRdb's copy, which holds only in-frame ones; the method was immunoSEQ multiplex PCR. The sample has hundreds of thousands of clones; 87% are singletons. This clonotype was sampled from a woman aged 45 to 65 who had recovered from COVID-19. Sequences were obtained from PBMCs or T cells enriched from blood (not recorded which).

The CDR3 is CASSPLAVPYEQYF. The CDR3 coding sequence is TGTGCCAGCAGCCCGCTAGCGGTTCCCTACGAGCAGTACTTC. The V and J genes are TRBV9 and TRBJ2-7; 7 nucleotides match TRBD2. The V gene end was trimmed by 4 bases and the J gene end by 2 bases; junction bases not matched to a gene: 6. Germline V gene lookup returns CDR1 SGDLS and CDR2 YYNGEE. The CDR3 has 14 amino acids.